This is a list of T cell receptor beta chains from one sample in a study of blood T cells in healthy people across ages. TCRdb reprocessed the 5' RACE reads via MiXCR and lists one record per CDR3 protein. The sample carries about 760,000 distinct CDR3 sequences, just over 55% recorded once. The sequenced sample consisted of blood. Every receptor here comes from a man aged 35 to 55 in good health. The CDR3 runs from the conserved cysteine through the conserved F or W.

J gene: TRBJ1-5; V gene: TRBV20-1; CDR3 length: 17; CDR3 protein: CSAREKGGPTLNQPQHF
J gene: TRBJ1-2; V gene: TRBV27; CDR3 length: 15; CDR3 protein: CASSSRMGAGVGYTF
J gene: TRBJ1-1; V gene: TRBV4-3; CDR3 length: 14; CDR3 protein: CASSRSNWGTEAFF
J gene: TRBJ2-3; V gene: TRBV12-3/TRBV12-4; CDR3 length: 12; CDR3 protein: CASRTNTDTQYF
J gene: TRBJ2-1; V gene: TRBV5-1; CDR3 length: 15; CDR3 protein: CASSFGVGLGNEQFF
J gene: TRBJ1-1; V gene: TRBV28; CDR3 length: 14; CDR3 protein: CASVRAIRATEAFF
J gene: TRBJ1-2; V gene: TRBV14; CDR3 length: 13; CDR3 protein: CASSQRTNYGYTF
J gene: TRBJ2-1; V gene: TRBV4-3; CDR3 length: 16; CDR3 protein: CASSQDDGGSYNEQFF
J gene: TRBJ2-6; V gene: TRBV27; CDR3 length: 19; CDR3 protein: CASSLSGAMHRAGANVLTF
J gene: TRBJ1-5; V gene: TRBV13; CDR3 length: 18; CDR3 protein: CASSSSRTEQNSNQPQHF
J gene: TRBJ2-6; V gene: TRBV5-6; CDR3 length: 16; CDR3 protein: CASSTPSGSGANVLTF
J gene: TRBJ2-7; V gene: TRBV20-1; CDR3 length: 15; CDR3 protein: CSARGDRGFEDEQYF
J gene: TRBJ2-7; V gene: TRBV27; CDR3 length: 13; CDR3 protein: CASSPPSLYEQYF
J gene: TRBJ2-1; V gene: TRBV4-3; CDR3 length: 17; CDR3 protein: CASSARGAGLAYNEQFF
J gene: TRBJ2-1; V gene: TRBV10-3; CDR3 length: 14; CDR3 protein: CAISYTGGEGEQFF
J gene: TRBJ2-7; V gene: TRBV13; CDR3 length: 17; CDR3 protein: CASSLGGWGESSYEQYF
J gene: .; V gene: TRBV9; CDR3 length: 16; CDR3 protein: CASSVTSGTSEGTQYF
J gene: TRBJ2-5; V gene: TRBV15; CDR3 length: 14; CDR3 protein: CATSRGRGEETQYF
J gene: TRBJ2-7; V gene: TRBV7-9; CDR3 length: 15; CDR3 protein: CASTTNPESSYEQYF
J gene: TRBJ1-1; V gene: TRBV7-6; CDR3 length: 11; CDR3 protein: CASGESAEAFF
J gene: TRBJ2-3; V gene: TRBV5-5; CDR3 length: 16; CDR3 protein: CASSTRLAGRTDTQYF
J gene: TRBJ2-4; V gene: TRBV2; CDR3 length: 18; CDR3 protein: CASSGRLAADGAKNIQYF
J gene: TRBJ1-4; V gene: TRBV5-1; CDR3 length: 13; CDR3 protein: CASSLRPSEKLFF
J gene: TRBJ2-3; V gene: TRBV28; CDR3 length: 13; CDR3 protein: CASGFFLTDTQYF
J gene: TRBJ2-3; V gene: TRBV20-1; CDR3 length: 16; CDR3 protein: CSASLGQGQITDTQYF
J gene: TRBJ1-2; V gene: TRBV25-1; CDR3 length: 16; CDR3 protein: CASSESLTGSNYGYTF